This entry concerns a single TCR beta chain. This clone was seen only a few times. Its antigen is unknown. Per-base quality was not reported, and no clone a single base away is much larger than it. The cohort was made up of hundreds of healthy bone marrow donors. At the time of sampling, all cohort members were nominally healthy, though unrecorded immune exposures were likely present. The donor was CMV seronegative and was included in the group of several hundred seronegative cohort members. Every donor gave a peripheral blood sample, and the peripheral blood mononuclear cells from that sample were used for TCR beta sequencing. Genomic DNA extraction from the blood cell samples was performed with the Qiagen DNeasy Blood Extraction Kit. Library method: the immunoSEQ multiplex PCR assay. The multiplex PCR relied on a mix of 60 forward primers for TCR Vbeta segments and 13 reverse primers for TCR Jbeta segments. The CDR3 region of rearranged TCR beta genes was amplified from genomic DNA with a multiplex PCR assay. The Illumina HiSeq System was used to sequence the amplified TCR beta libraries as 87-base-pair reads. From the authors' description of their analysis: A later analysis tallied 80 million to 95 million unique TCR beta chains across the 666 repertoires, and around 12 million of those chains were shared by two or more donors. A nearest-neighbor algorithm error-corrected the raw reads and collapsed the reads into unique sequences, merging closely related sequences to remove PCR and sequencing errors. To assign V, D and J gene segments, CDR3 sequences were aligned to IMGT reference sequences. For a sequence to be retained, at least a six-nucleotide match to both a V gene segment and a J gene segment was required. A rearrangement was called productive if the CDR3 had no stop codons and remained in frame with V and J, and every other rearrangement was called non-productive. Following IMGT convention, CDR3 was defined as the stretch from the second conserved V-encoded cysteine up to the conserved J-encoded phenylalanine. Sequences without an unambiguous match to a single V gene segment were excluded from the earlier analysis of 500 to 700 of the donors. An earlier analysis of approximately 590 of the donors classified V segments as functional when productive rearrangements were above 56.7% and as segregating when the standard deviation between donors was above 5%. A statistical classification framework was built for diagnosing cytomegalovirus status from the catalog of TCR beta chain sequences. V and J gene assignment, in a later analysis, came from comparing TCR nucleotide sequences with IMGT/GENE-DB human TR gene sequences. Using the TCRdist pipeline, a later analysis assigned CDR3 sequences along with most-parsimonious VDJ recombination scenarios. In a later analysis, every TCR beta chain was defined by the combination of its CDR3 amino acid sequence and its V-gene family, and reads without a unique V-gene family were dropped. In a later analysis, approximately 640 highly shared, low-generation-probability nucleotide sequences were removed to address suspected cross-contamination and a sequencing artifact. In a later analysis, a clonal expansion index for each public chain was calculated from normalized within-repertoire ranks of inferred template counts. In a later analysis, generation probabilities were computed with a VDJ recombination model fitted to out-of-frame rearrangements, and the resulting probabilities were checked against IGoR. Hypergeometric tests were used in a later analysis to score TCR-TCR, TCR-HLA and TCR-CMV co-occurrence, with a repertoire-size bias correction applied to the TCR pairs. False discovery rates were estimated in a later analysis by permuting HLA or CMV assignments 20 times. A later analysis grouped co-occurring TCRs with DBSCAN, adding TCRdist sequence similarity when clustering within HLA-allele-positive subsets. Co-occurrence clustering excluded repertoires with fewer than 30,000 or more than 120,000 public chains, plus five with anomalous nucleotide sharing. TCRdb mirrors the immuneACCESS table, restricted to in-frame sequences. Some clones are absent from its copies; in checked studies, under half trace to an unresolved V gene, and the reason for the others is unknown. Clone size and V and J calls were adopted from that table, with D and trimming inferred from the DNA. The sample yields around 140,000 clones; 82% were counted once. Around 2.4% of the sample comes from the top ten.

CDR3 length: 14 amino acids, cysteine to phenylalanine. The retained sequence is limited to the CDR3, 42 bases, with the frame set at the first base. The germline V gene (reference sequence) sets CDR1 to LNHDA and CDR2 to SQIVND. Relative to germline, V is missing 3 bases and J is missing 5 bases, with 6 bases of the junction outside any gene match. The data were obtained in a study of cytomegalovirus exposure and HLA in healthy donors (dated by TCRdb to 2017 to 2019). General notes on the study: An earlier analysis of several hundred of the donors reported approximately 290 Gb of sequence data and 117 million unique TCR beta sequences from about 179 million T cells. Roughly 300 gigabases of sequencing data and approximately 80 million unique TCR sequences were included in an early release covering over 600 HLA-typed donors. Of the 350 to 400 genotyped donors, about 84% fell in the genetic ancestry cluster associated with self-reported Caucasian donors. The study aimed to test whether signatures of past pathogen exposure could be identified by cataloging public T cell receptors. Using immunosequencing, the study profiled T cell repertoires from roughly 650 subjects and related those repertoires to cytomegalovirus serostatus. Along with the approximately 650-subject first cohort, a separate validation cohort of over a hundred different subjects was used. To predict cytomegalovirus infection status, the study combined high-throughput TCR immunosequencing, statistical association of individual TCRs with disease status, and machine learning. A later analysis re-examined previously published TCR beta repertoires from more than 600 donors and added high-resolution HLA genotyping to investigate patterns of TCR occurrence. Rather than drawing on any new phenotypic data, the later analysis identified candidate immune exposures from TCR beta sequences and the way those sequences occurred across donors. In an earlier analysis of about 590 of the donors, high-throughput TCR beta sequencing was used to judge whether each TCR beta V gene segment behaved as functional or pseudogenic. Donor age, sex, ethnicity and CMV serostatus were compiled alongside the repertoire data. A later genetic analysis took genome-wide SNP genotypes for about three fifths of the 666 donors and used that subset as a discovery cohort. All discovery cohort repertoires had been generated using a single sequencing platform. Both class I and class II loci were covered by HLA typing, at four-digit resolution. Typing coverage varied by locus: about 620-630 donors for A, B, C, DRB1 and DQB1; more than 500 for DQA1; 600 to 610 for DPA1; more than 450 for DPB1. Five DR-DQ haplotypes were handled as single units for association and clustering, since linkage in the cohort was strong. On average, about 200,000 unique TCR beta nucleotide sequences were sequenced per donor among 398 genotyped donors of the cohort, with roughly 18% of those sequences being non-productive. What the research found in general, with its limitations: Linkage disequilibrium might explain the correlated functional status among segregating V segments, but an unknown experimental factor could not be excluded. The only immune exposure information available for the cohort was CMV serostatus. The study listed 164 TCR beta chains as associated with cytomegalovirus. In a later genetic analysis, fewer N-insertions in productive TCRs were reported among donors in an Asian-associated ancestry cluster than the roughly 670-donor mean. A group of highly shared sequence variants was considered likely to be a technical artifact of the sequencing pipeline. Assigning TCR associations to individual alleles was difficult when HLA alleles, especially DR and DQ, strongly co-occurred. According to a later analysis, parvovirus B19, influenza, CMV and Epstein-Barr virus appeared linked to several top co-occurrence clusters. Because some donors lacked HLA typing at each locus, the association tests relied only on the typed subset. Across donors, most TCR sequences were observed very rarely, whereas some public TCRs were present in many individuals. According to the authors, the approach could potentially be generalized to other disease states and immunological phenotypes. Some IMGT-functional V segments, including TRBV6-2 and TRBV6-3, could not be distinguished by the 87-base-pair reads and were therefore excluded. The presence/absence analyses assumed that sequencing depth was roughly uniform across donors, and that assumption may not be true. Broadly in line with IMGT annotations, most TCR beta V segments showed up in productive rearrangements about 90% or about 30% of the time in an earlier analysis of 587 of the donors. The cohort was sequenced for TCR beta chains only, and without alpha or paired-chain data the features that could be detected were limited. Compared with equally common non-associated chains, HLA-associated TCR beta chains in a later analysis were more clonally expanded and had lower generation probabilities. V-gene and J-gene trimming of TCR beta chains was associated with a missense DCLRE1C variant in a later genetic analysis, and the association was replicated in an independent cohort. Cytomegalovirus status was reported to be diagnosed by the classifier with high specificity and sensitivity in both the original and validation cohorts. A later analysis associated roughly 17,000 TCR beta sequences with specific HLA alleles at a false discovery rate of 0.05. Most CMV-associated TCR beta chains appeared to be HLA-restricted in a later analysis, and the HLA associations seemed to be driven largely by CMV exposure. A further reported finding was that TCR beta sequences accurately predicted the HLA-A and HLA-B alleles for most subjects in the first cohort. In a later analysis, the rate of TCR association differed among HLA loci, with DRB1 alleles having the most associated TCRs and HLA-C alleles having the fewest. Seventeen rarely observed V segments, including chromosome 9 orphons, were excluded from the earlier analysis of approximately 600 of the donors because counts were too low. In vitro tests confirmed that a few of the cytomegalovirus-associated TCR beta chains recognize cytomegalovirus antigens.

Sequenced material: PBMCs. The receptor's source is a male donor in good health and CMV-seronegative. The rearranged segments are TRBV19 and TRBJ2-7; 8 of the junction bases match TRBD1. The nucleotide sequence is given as TGTGCCAGTAGTATGGGGCAGGGGGCGAACGAGCAGTACTTC. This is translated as CASSMGQGANEQYF.